Listed below are T cell receptor beta chains from one sample, sequenced in a study of T cell repertoires in cytomegalovirus infection. TCRdb processed the reads anew with MiXCR; each CDR3 protein has one entry. This sample carries about 69,000 distinct CDR3 sequences, approximately 30% of them seen once, and the ten largest clones take just under 60%. Antigens of these TCRs are unknown. Sequencing was performed on CD8+ T cells from cultured PBMCs, taken from culture after CMV antigen stimulation. These receptors originate from a human donor in good health (CMV status not recorded). Some clones in this sample may be carry-over from other donors' samples. Each CDR3 is given with its conserved first and last residue. The order of the fields is D gene, J gene, clone size, V gene, CDR3 DNA, CDR3 protein. D genes are given only for firm matches. Size is stated for part of the rows, as once, few or many counts, or as a class when the clone is expanded.

TRBD1	TRBJ1-6	few	TRBV27	TGTGCCAGCAGTCCAGGACAGGGGGCGAGTTACACCCTCCACTTT	CASSPGQGASYTLHF
TRBD2	TRBJ2-5	few	TRBV12-3/TRBV12-4	TGTGCCAGCAGTTTCTTTTTAGCGGGAGTGGGAGAGACCCAGTACTTC	CASSFFLAGVGETQYF
TRBD1	TRBJ2-7	few	TRBV11-2	TGTGCCAGCAGCTTCCTGGGACAGGGGCCGTACGAGCAGTACTTC	CASSFLGQGPYEQYF
NA	TRBJ2-5	many	TRBV18	TGTGCCAGCTCACCGACTGAAGAGACCCAGTACTTC	CASSPTEETQYF
TRBD1	TRBJ1-1	NA	TRBV5-1	TGCGCCAGCAGCGCCGGGACAGGGGGCTTCTCGAACACTGAAGCTTTCTTT	CASSAGTGGFSNTEAFF
NA	TRBJ2-4	NA	TRBV7-9	TGTGCCAGCAGTCCCTCAGAGGCAGCCAAAAACATTCAGTACTTC	CASSPSEAAKNIQYF
TRBD1	TRBJ1-4	few	TRBV4-3	TGCGCCAGCAGCCACCGACAGGGGAATGAAAAACTGTTTTTT	CASSHRQGNEKLFF
TRBD1	TRBJ1-1	NA	TRBV7-9	TGTGCCAGCAGCCCCAGACTAACTACAGGGGCGAACACTGAAGCTTTCTTT	CASSPRLTTGANTEAFF
NA	TRBJ1-4	NA	TRBV27	TGTGCCAGCAGTTTATCCCCTTATACAACTAATGAAAAACTGTTTTTT	CASSLSPYTTNEKLFF
TRBD2	TRBJ2-7	many	TRBV6-1	TGTGCCAGCAGTGTACTAGCGGGAAACTACGAGCAGTACTTC	CASSVLAGNYEQYF
TRBD1	TRBJ2-7	NA	TRBV20-1	TGCAGTGCTAGAGCTTGGGACAGGGGCTACGAGCAGTACTTC	CSARAWDRGYEQYF
TRBD2	TRBJ2-3	many	TRBV20-1	TGCAGTGCTAGCCCGGGGGGGGGCACAGATACGCAGTATTTT	CSASPGGGTDTQYF
NA	TRBJ2-1	NA	TRBV6-5	TGTGCCAGCAGAACACCCAATGAGCAGTTCTTC	CASRTPNEQFF
TRBD1	TRBJ2-2	few	TRBV19	TGTGCCAGTAGTTGGACAGGGTCAAACGGGGAGCTGTTTTTT	CASSWTGSNGELFF
TRBD2	TRBJ2-1	few	TRBV6-6	TGTGCCAGCAGTACAGGACTAGCGGGAGCCATATACAATGAGCAGTTCTTC	CASSTGLAGAIYNEQFF
TRBD1	TRBJ1-5	NA	TRBV20-1	TGCAGTGCGGACACTCCCGGGACAGGGGCAGATGGAAGCAATCAGCCCCAGCATTTT	CSADTPGTGADGSNQPQHF
NA	TRBJ2-1	few	TRBV19	TGTGCCAGTAGTATTACCCATCGCCAGACCGGGAGCGCGTCCTACAATGAGCAGTTCTTC	CASSITHRQTGSASYNEQFF
NA	TRBJ1-1	NA	TRBV6-5	TGTGCCAGCAGTTACGTCCAGAACACTGAAGCTTTCTTT	CASSYVQNTEAFF
NA	TRBJ2-1	few	TRBV19	TGTGCCAGTAGTGATGGGGTCCTGGATGAGCAGTTCTTC	CASSDGVLDEQFF
NA	TRBJ1-5	many	TRBV5-5	TGTGCCAGCAGCTACCAAGAAGGGAGTCAGCCCCAGCATTTT	CASSYQEGSQPQHF
NA	TRBJ1-1	once	TRBV4-3	TGCGCCAGCAGCCAGGGCAGAGAAAGGACTGAAGCTTTCTTT	CASSQGRERTEAFF
TRBD1	TRBJ1-1	NA	TRBV27	TGTGCCAGCAGTTTAACAGGGGGGATGAACACTGAAGCTTTCTTT	CASSLTGGMNTEAFF
NA	TRBJ1-5	many	TRBV20-1	TGCAGTGCAACCTCCGGAAGGGGGGGCAGGAGCAATCAGCCCCAGCATTTT	CSATSGRGGRSNQPQHF
NA	TRBJ2-2	NA	TRBV7-9	TGTGCCAGCAGCTTATCTACAGACGGGGAGCTGTTTTTT	CASSLSTDGELFF
NA	TRBJ2-2	many	TRBV7-9	TGTGCCAGCAGCTTTAGCGAGGCCACCGGGGAGCTGTTTTTT	CASSFSEATGELFF
NA	TRBJ2-3	NA	TRBV7-9	TGTGCCAGCAGCGTCGGAGGGGACACAGATACGCAGTATTTT	CASSVGGDTDTQYF
TRBD1	TRBJ1-5	NA	TRBV6-2/TRBV6-3	TGTGCCAGCAGTTACTCGAAGAGGGGGCATAGTCAGCCCCAGCATTTT	CASSYSKRGHSQPQHF
NA	TRBJ2-2	NA	TRBV28	TGTGCCAGCAACCAAGGGGGTACCGGGGAGCTGTTTTTT	CASNQGGTGELFF